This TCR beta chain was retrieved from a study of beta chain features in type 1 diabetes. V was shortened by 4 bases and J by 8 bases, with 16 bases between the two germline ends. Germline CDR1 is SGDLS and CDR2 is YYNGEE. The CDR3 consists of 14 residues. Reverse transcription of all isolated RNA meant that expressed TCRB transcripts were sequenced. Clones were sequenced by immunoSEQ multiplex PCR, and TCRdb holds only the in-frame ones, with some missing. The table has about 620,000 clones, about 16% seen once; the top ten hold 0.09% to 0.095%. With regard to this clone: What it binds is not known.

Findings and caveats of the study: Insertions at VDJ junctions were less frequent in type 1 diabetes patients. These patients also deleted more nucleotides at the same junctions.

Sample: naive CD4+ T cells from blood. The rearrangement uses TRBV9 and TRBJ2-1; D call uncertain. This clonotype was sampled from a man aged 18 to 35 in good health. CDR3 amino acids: CASSPRGRVYEQFF. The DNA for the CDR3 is TGTGCCAGCAGCCCCCGCGGACGGGTTTATGAGCAGTTCTTC.